The source of this TCR beta chain is a study of T cell responses to AZD1222 COVID-19 vaccine. Study findings and constraints: Vaccine-associated CD4 TCRs spanned spike, dominant at 160-218 and 743-854. Only 5 to 7 AZD1222 recipients were seropositive at baseline. Recipients of two AZD1222 doses showed rising Spike-specific TCR breadth and depth.

On this clone: Its antigen is not identified.

The protocol was immunoSEQ multiplex PCR, while the TCRdb copy is restricted to in-frame clones and leaves out a portion. The sample includes about 77,000 clones, around 90% of them seen just once. This CDR3 comprises 15 residues. CDR1 is KGHDR, CDR2 SFDVKD, per germline. Unmatched junction bases numbered 7, after V lost 6 bases and J lost 4 bases. This rearrangement joins TRBV24-1 to TRBJ2-5; the match to TRBD1 covers 10 bases. The TCR sequence derives from an adult who received the AZD1222 COVID-19 vaccine. The starting material was peripheral blood, obtained 28 days after the second AZD1222 dose. The CDR3 reads CATSSGQGIGETQYF. DNA for the CDR3: TGTGCCACCAGTTCGGGACAGGGGATCGGAGAGACCCAGTACTTC.